This TCR beta chain was profiled in a study of blood T cell repertoires in COVID-19. About the study: Whether acute or convalescent, the COVID-19 samples came from the United States, Italy and Spain. T cells, B-cell-depleted T cells, or PBMCs provided the cDNA or gDNA that served as material.

Sequencing used immunoSEQ multiplex PCR; TCRdb keeps in-frame clones, though not all of them. In the table there are 65,000 to 80,000 clones, 80% to 90% of which are singletons. Germline assignment: CDR1 MDHEN and CDR2 SYDVKM. The V end was cut by 4 bases, the J end by 8 bases, with 14 bases between. The CDR3 is 13 residues long. Sequenced input: peripheral blood. The clonotype originates from a man over 45 with active COVID-19. The chain is built from TRBV28 and TRBJ1-2; D is possibly TRBD1 (5 bases). CDR3 bases: TGTGCCAGCAGTTCCCCTGGCAGGGTGGGCTACACCTTC. It translates to CASSSPGRVGYTF.